The present T cell receptor (beta chain) was sequenced within a study of cytomegalovirus exposure and HLA in healthy donors. The germline V gene encodes CDR1 GTSNPN and CDR2 SVGIG (reference sequence). V lost 4 bases and J 6 bases, leaving 15 bases between the germline ends. The CDR3 consists of 14 residues. Both 60 Vbeta primers and 13 Jbeta primers went into the PCR. Sequencing used immunoSEQ multiplex PCR; TCRdb keeps in-frame clones, though not all of them. The sample records around 150,000 clones, around nine tenths being singletons. The material sequenced was PBMCs. This TCR derives from a woman in her 30s in good health and CMV-seronegative. This rearrangement joins TRBV30 to TRBJ1-4; D is unresolved. In DNA, the CDR3 is TGTGCCTGGAATAGCGGACCGCCTTATGAAAAACTGTTTTTT. Protein sequence: CAWNSGPPYEKLFF.